Each of the 26 T cell receptor beta chains below was sequenced from the same sample in a study of OX40 agonist ivuxolimab in advanced cancers. This table comes from immunoSEQ multiplex PCR, and its TCRdb copy is limited to in-frame clones, with some not included. The sample consists of 90,000 to 95,000 clones, approximately 89% of them appearing once. Sequences were derived from CD4+ or CD8+ T cells sorted from blood, sampled in a trial of the OX40 agonist ivuxolimab. The receptor set was obtained from an adult with an advanced solid tumor such as melanoma, head and neck, liver or kidney cancer.

This clone was seen only a few times. The J gene is TRBJ2-2, the V gene TRBV2; D may be TRBD1 or TRBD2 (5 bases each). The germline V gene has CDR1 SNHLY and CDR2 FYNNEI. Trimming removed 8 bases at V and 1 base at J, with 11 bases between. The CDR3 extends over 14 amino acids. This chain's CDR3 is CASEGRENTGELFF. The CDR3 DNA follows: TGTGCCAGCGAGGGGCGTGAGAACACCGGGGAGCTGTTTTTT.

This rearrangement joins TRBV19 to TRBJ1-1, with D perhaps TRBD1 (6 bases). Per germline, CDR1 LNHDA and CDR2 SQIVND (reference sequence). This CDR3 spans 17 amino acids. V was clipped by 3 bases and J by 5 bases, with 22 bases between them. As DNA, the CDR3 is TGTGCCAGTAGTATCCCCTCTAGGGGGGGGCGAGGTACTGAAGCTTTCTTT. Protein sequence: CASSIPSRGGRGTEAFF.

V usage is TRBV6-6 and J usage is TRBJ1-2; TRBD1 matches at 7 bases. The V gene's germline CDR1 is MNHNY and CDR2 SVGAGI (reference sequence). The CDR3 has 16 amino acids. After removal of 2 bases from V and 3 bases from J, the junction contained 9 bases not matched to a gene. CDR3 nucleotides: TGTGCCAGCAGTTACCCCCAGGGGGGAAACTACTATGGCTACACCTTC. It codes for CASSYPQGGNYYGYTF.

The rearrangement links TRBV7-3 to TRBJ2-3; D may be TRBD2 (6 bases). Germline CDR1 and CDR2: SGHTA and FQGTGA. V was cut by 5 bases and J by 1 base, with 16 bases left in between. CDR3 length: 16 amino acids. CDR3 DNA: TGTGCCAGCAGCCTCCTTGGGGGAGGTGGCACAGATACGCAGTATTTT. Its translation: CASSLLGGGGTDTQYF.

CDR3 residues: CASTSPRLRGGVGNTEAFF. Written as DNA, the CDR3 is TGTGCCAGCACCTCCCCACGTCTGCGGGGGGGCGTGGGTAACACTGAAGCTTTCTTT. This chain joins TRBV7-2 and TRBJ1-1, with D maybe TRBD1 (6 bases). The CDR3 length is 19 residues. CDR1 is SGHTA and CDR2 is FQGNSA in the germline V gene. V gave up 7 bases and J gave up 2 bases, with 29 bases separating them.

V usage is TRBV7-8 and J usage is TRBJ2-5; TRBD2 matches 8 bases. V shed 5 bases and J 2 bases; nucleotides not matched to a gene: 7. This CDR3 spans 15 amino acids. In germline, CDR1 is SGHVS, CDR2 FQNEAQ. The CDR3 nucleotides read TGTGCCAGCAGCCCCGGAAGCGGGAGACAAGAGACCCAGTACTTC. This codes for CASSPGSGRQETQYF. Complete variable domain (other parts from reference TRBV7-8 and TRBJ2-5): GAGVSQSPRYKVAKRGQDVALRCDPISGHVSLFWYQQALGQGPEFLTYFQNEAQLDKSGLPSDRFFAERPEGSVSTLKIQRTQQEDSAVYLCASSPGSGRQETQYFGPGTRLLVL.

This chain joins TRBV2 and TRBJ1-5; no reliable D call. The V end was cut by 2 bases, the J end by 3 bases, with 5 bases between. The germline V gene encodes CDR1 SNHLY and CDR2 FYNNEI. The CDR3 has 13 residues. The chain's CDR3 is CASSEFANQPQHF. In DNA, the CDR3 is TGTGCCAGCAGTGAATTCGCCAATCAGCCCCAGCATTTT.

The chain has TRBV2 and TRBJ1-3, with D tentatively TRBD1 (5 bases). The CDR3 is 14 residues long. Germline V gene data show CDR1 as SNHLY and CDR2 as FYNNEI. Trimming cost V 1 base and J 7 bases, with 11 bases left between them. CDR3 DNA: TGTGCCAGCAGTGAAGGGGGCGAGGTTAACACCATATATTTT. Translation gives CASSEGGEVNTIYF.

CDR3 bases: TGTGCCAGAAGCCCGGGGGACTCTGGGGCCAACGTCCTGACTTTC. It encodes CARSPGDSGANVLTF. The chain uses TRBV5-3 and TRBJ2-6, with a possible D match to TRBD2 (6 bases). TRBV5-3 is flagged as an ORF with uncertain function. This CDR3 is built from 15 residues. V shed 4 bases and J shed 0 bases, with 8 bases lying between them.

The chain couples TRBV2 to TRBJ1-3; TRBD1 might be the D (6 bases). Trimming stripped 4 bases from V and 2 bases from J, with 9 bases between. CDR1 SNHLY and CDR2 FYNNEI come from the germline V gene. The CDR3 loop spans 14 amino acids. CDR3 nucleotide sequence: TGTGCCAGCAGTGTGGACAGAGCTGGAAACACCATATATTTT. Residues: CASSVDRAGNTIYF.

The chain has TRBV7-3 and TRBJ2-7, with 11 bases identical to TRBD2. Germline CDR1 reads SGHTA; CDR2 reads FQGTGA. V trimming: 5 bases; J trimming: 4 bases; junction bases outside the gene matches: 7. This CDR3 contains 15 residues. The CDR3 region has the DNA TGTGCCAGCAGCCCATTTAGCGGGAGGGAGTACGAGCAGTACTTC. Encoded protein: CASSPFSGREYEQYF.

This chain uses TRBV7-8 with TRBJ1-3; no clear D gene. This CDR3 region has 14 residues. The germline V gene has CDR1 SGHVS and CDR2 FQNEAQ. V lost 5 bases, J lost 0 bases, and 8 bases lay in between. CDR3 in DNA: TGTGCCAGCAGCGGAGCTAGCTCTGGAAACACCATATATTTT. Encoded protein: CASSGASSGNTIYF.

The genes are TRBV18 and TRBJ2-3; no reliable D call. Trimming pared 5 bases from V and 5 bases from J, leaving 17 bases between. CDR3 size: 15 residues. CDR1 and CDR2 from the germline V gene are KGHSH and LQKENI. CDR3 protein: CASSSPGPVGDTQYF. The CDR3 nucleotides read TGTGCCAGCTCATCCCCAGGACCAGTGGGAGATACGCAGTATTTT. Full variable domain (missing parts from reference TRBV18 and TRBJ2-3): NAGVMQNPRHLVRRRGQEARLRCSPMKGHSHVYWYRQLPEEGLKFMVYLQKENIIDESGMPKERFSAEFPKEGPSILRIQQVVRGDSAAYFCASSSPGPVGDTQYFGPGTRLTVL.

The chain uses TRBV12-5 and TRBJ2-3, with D perhaps being TRBD1 or TRBD2 (5 bases each). This CDR3 has 14 amino acids. The germline V gene has CDR1 LGHNT and CDR2 FRNRAP. Trimming left V 1 base short and J 4 bases short, with 9 bases between. The CDR3 coding sequence is TGTGCTAGTGGTTTGGGGCAGGGAGCAGATACGCAGTATTTT. Translated: CASGLGQGADTQYF.

The genes are TRBV9 and TRBJ2-1, with D unresolved. CDR1 and CDR2 (germline): SGDLS, YYNGEE. The germline V and J ends were trimmed by 4 bases and 3 bases, with 11 bases remaining between them. This CDR3 comprises 14 residues. CDR3 loop: CASSLDWGYNEQFF. DNA for the CDR3: TGTGCCAGCAGCCTCGACTGGGGCTACAATGAGCAGTTCTTC. Full variable domain (outside the CDR3, taken from reference TRBV9 and TRBJ2-1): DSGVTQTPKHLITATGQRVTLRCSPRSGDLSVYWYQQSLDQGLQFLIQYYNGEERAKGNILERFSAQQFPDLHSELNLSSLELGDSALYFCASSLDWGYNEQFFGPGTRLTVL.

V gene TRBV15 combines with J gene TRBJ2-1, with a tentative D call TRBD2 (6 bases). Germline lookup yields CDR1 LNHNV and CDR2 YYDKDF (reference sequence). The ends were cut back, 0 bases at V and 4 bases at J, with 13 bases in the middle. The CDR3 loop spans 16 amino acids. The CDR3 spells CATSRDRASAYNEQFF. In nucleotides, the CDR3 is TGTGCCACCAGCAGAGATCGGGCTAGCGCTTACAATGAGCAGTTCTTC.

The chain carries TRBV7-8 and TRBJ2-1; D may be TRBD2 (6 bases). Germline V CDR1 and CDR2: SGHVS, FQNEAQ. The CDR3 is 15 amino acids. With 2 bases removed from V and 8 bases from J, the gap between germline ends came to 16 bases. The CDR3 sequence is CASSLFASPSDEQFF. The CDR3 region has the DNA TGTGCCAGCAGCTTATTTGCTAGCCCTAGCGATGAGCAGTTCTTC. The full variable domain, completed using reference TRBV7-8 and TRBJ2-1, is GAGVSQSPRYKVAKRGQDVALRCDPISGHVSLFWYQQALGQGPEFLTYFQNEAQLDKSGLPSDRFFAERPEGSVSTLKIQRTQQEDSAVYLCASSLFASPSDEQFFGPGTRLTVL.

The chain is built from TRBV30 and TRBJ1-3; D is undetermined. V was shortened by 4 bases and J by 2 bases, with 9 bases between the two germline ends. This CDR3 has 13 amino acids. The germline CDR1 and CDR2 sequences are GTSNPN and SVGIG (reference sequence). The DNA of the CDR3 is TGTGCCTGGAATCATGGGGCTGGAAACACCATATATTTT. Encoded protein: CAWNHGAGNTIYF.

CDR3 DNA: TGTGCCAGCAGGGACACGAGGGGGCGAACTGAAGCTTTCTTT. Amino acids: CASRDTRGRTEAFF. The V gene is TRBV2, the J gene TRBJ1-1; TRBD1 aligns across 7 bases. The J segment lost 5 bases and the V segment lost 6 bases, leaving 9 bases of the junction unmatched. Germline V lookup: CDR1 SNHLY, CDR2 FYNNEI. The CDR3 extends over 14 amino acids.

The chain couples TRBV11-2 to TRBJ2-5; D uncertain. The CDR3 length is 17 residues. Trimming cost V 5 bases and J 0 bases, with 19 bases left between them. The germline V gene has CDR1 SGHAT and CDR2 FQNNGV. The CDR3 DNA reads TGTGCCAGCAGCCAATCGGGCGACAAACCGTACCAAGAGACCCAGTACTTC. It codes for CASSQSGDKPYQETQYF.

This clone was detected once. The chain combines TRBV7-8 with TRBJ2-2; D gene uncertain. CDR3 length: 13 residues. Germline V gene sequence: CDR1 SGHVS, CDR2 FQNEAQ. V was pared by 5 bases and J by 2 bases, with 6 bases between. The CDR3 nucleotides are TGTGCCAGCAGCCTACATAACACCGGGGAGCTGTTTTTT. It codes for CASSLHNTGELFF.

V gene TRBV19 combines with J gene TRBJ1-1, with a weak D call TRBD1 (5 bases). V was cut by 3 bases and J by 3 bases, with 17 bases left in between. Germline V gene lookup returns CDR1 LNHDA and CDR2 SQIVND (reference sequence). CDR3 length: 16 residues. The CDR3 nucleotides are TGTGCCAGTAGTATCGAGCAGGGTAGAGTAGACACTGAAGCTTTCTTT. Protein: CASSIEQGRVDTEAFF.

V and J are TRBV19 and TRBJ2-3, with 11 bases matching TRBD2. Germline CDR1 is LNHDA and CDR2 is SQIVND (reference sequence). The ends lost 10 bases at V and 4 bases at J; junction bases unmatched: 7. This CDR3 comprises 14 residues. The CDR3 protein is CATKLAGAADTQYF. Here the CDR3 DNA reads TGTGCCACCAAACTAGCGGGAGCGGCAGATACGCAGTATTTT.

This clone was counted between two and nine times. The chain carries TRBV10-1 and TRBJ1-1, with D possibly matching TRBD1 (5 bases). This CDR3 has 14 residues. The germline CDR1 and CDR2 sequences are WNHNN and SYGVQD (reference sequence). The ends were cut back, 6 bases at V and 3 bases at J, with 14 bases in the middle. The CDR3 reads CASRAGKWDTEAFF. CDR3 nucleotide sequence: TGCGCCAGCAGAGCAGGGAAGTGGGACACTGAAGCTTTCTTT.

V gene TRBV10-1 combines with J gene TRBJ2-1; 9 positions match TRBD2. The CDR3 runs 16 residues. CDR1 and CDR2 (germline): WNHNN, SYGVQD (reference sequence). The J segment lost 5 bases and the V segment lost 5 bases, leaving 10 bases of the junction unmatched. CDR3 DNA sequence: TGCGCCAGCAGTCCATTACTAGCGGGCGGGCACAATGAGCAGTTCTTC. Amino acid sequence: CASSPLLAGGHNEQFF.

J is TRBJ2-1 and V is TRBV7-3; the D is unclear. Germline CDR1 is SGHTA and CDR2 is FQGTGA. The germline V and J ends were trimmed by 2 bases and 0 bases, with 5 bases remaining between them. This CDR3 has 14 residues. The CDR3 loop reads CASSLEISYNEQFF. The CDR3 DNA reads TGTGCCAGCAGCTTAGAGATCTCCTACAATGAGCAGTTCTTC.